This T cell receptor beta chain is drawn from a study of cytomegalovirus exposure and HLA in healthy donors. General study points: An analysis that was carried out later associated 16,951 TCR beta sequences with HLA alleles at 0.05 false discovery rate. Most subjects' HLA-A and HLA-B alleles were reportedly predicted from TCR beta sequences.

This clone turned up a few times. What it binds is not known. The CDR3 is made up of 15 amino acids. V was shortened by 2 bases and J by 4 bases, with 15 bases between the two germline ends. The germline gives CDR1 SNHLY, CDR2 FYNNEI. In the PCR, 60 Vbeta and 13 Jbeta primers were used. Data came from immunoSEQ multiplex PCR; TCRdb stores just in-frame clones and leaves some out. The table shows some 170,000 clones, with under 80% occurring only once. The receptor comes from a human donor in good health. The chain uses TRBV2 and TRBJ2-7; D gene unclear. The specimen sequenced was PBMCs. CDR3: CASSEWALGSYEQYF. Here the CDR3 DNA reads TGTGCCAGCAGTGAATGGGCGTTGGGTTCGTACGAGCAGTACTTC.